This TCR beta chain was recorded in a study of blood T cell repertoires in COVID-19. Study details: T cells, B-cell-depleted T cells, or PBMCs provided the cDNA or gDNA that served as material.

In this sample, this clone turned up a few times. During active infection, Seattle patients enrolled and were then monitored through disease. Sequenced by immunoSEQ multiplex PCR; TCRdb stores in-frame clones only, minus some. The sample has about 170,000 clones; around 90% are singletons. The CDR3 is 14 residues long. CDR1 is SNHLY, CDR2 FYNNEI, per germline. The V and J ends lost 6 bases and 4 bases, in that order; junction bases with no gene match: 6. The receptor's source is a woman aged 80 or over with COVID-19, enrolled during active disease. What was sequenced was peripheral blood. This chain links TRBV2 with TRBJ1-1; TRBD1 agrees at 9 bases. The CDR3 DNA is TGTGCCAGCAGCCCGGGACAGGGCTTCACTGAAGCTTTCTTT. Translated, it gives CASSPGQGFTEAFF.